This T cell receptor beta chain was recovered during a study of T cell repertoires in cytomegalovirus infection. TCRdb passed the reads through MiXCR, listing each CDR3 protein once. Altogether more than 200,000 distinct CDR3 sequences are present, around 8.7% being singletons, with the ten largest covering roughly 16%. Findings and limits, study-wide: HLA-C-restricted CMV clonotypes gave the most frequent clonotype in two of eight donors.

The germline V gene has CDR1 SGHKS and CDR2 YYEKEE (reference sequence). J lost 5 bases, V lost 3 bases, and 8 bases had no gene match. The CDR3 extends over 15 amino acids. This clonotype was recorded at least ten times. Its antigen remains unknown. This sequence originates from a human donor in good health (CMV status not recorded). Some clones in this sample may be carry-over from other donors' samples. V and J are TRBV5-5 and TRBJ1-5; 7 nucleotides agree with TRBD1. What was sequenced was PBMCs. CDR3 sequence reads: CASSWDFGTDQPQHF. The CDR3 nucleotides read TGTGCCAGCAGCTGGGATTTCGGGACAGATCAGCCCCAGCATTTT. The variable domain in full, completed from reference TRBV5-5 and TRBJ1-5, reads DAGVTQSPTHLIKTRGQQVTLRCSPISGHKSVSWYQQVLGQGPQFIFQYYEKEERGRGNFPDRFSARQFPNYSSELNVNALLLGDSALYLCASSWDFGTDQPQHFGDGTRLSIL.